The rows below give T cell receptor beta chains drawn from one sample of a study of shared clonotypes between healthy human individuals. Profiled with immunoSEQ multiplex PCR; TCRdb holds only in-frame clones, not every one. Of around 1.9 million clones in the sample, about 93% were seen once. Sequencing used naive CD8+ T cells from PBMCs. Receptors originate from a man younger than 35 in good health. Some clones in this sample may be carry-over from other donors' samples. CDR3s include the opening cysteine and the closing phenylalanine or tryptophan. Each record gives: V gene, clone size, J gene, D gene, CDR3 protein, CDR3 DNA. D genes are given only for firm matches. The size of a clone is reported for some rows only, either as once, few or many, or as a class for expanded clones.

TRBV14	NA	TRBJ2-1	TRBD2	CASRGSGKSNEQFF	TGTGCCAGCAGAGGGAGCGGGAAGTCTAATGAGCAGTTCTTC
TRBV6-5	many	TRBJ2-7	TRBD2	CATTSGRTYEQYF	TGTGCCACGACTAGCGGGAGGACCTACGAGCAGTACTTC
TRBV27	few	TRBJ1-5	NA	CASSPISNQPQHF	TGTGCCAGCAGTCCGATTAGCAATCAGCCCCAGCATTTT
TRBV27	NA	TRBJ2-1	TRBD2	CASSWTSGTANEQFF	TGTGCCAGCAGTTGGACTAGCGGGACGGCCAATGAGCAGTTCTTC
TRBV4-1	NA	TRBJ2-7	TRBD2	CASSQRPSGRGTYEQYF	TGCGCCAGCAGCCAAAGGCCTAGCGGCCGGGGGACCTACGAGCAGTACTTC
TRBV27	NA	TRBJ1-5	NA	CASNPRESNQPQHF	TGTGCCAGCAACCCGCGGGAGAGCAATCAGCCCCAGCATTTT
TRBV9	NA	TRBJ1-2	NA	CASSFNRVGGYTF	TGTGCCAGCAGCTTTAACAGGGTAGGAGGCTACACCTTC
TRBV27	NA	TRBJ2-3	NA	CASSGDGDTQYF	TGTGCCAGCAGTGGGGACGGAGATACGCAGTATTTT
TRBV7-8	once	TRBJ2-1	NA	CASSLKAMADPYNEQFF	TGTGCCAGCAGCTTAAAGGCAATGGCGGACCCCTACAATGAGCAGTTCTTC
TRBV7-9	NA	TRBJ2-7	NA	CASSFHENEQYF	TGTGCCAGCAGCTTTCATGAGAACGAGCAGTACTTC
TRBV6-5	NA	TRBJ2-3	NA	CASRQANTDTQYF	TGTGCCAGCCGGCAAGCGAACACAGATACGCAGTATTTT
TRBV29-1	NA	TRBJ2-5	NA	CSAKTGPQETQYF	TGCAGCGCCAAAACAGGTCCCCAAGAGACCCAGTACTTC
TRBV19	NA	TRBJ2-7	NA	CASSKGGVNEQYF	TGTGCCAGTAGTAAAGGGGGAGTAAACGAGCAGTACTTC
TRBV7-9	NA	TRBJ2-1	NA	CASSPTSSYNEQFF	TGTGCCAGCAGCCCGACGTCCTCCTACAATGAGCAGTTCTTC
TRBV25-1	NA	TRBJ2-5	NA	CASSEWGGEETQYF	TGTGCCAGCAGTGAATGGGGGGGCGAAGAGACCCAGTACTTC
TRBV2	NA	TRBJ2-5	NA	CASSVGFPGIQYF	TGTGCCAGCAGTGTAGGCTTCCCGGGGATCCAGTACTTC
TRBV9	NA	TRBJ2-7	NA	CASSVGASATYEQYF	TGTGCCAGCAGCGTAGGGGCTAGCGCAACCTACGAGCAGTACTTC
TRBV28	NA	TRBJ2-3	TRBD2	CASSLFPGTSGSLGTDTQYF	TGTGCCAGCAGTTTATTCCCAGGGACTAGCGGGAGCCTCGGCACAGATACGCAGTATTTT
TRBV4-3	NA	TRBJ2-7	NA	CASSQDRSPSYEQYF	TGCGCCAGCAGCCAAGATCGGAGTCCCTCCTACGAGCAGTACTTC
TRBV2	NA	TRBJ2-3	NA	CASSLHRGIDTDTQYF	TGTGCCAGCAGTTTACATCGGGGGATCGACACAGATACGCAGTATTTT
TRBV28	NA	TRBJ1-2	NA	CASSLFRAGYGYTF	TGTGCCAGCAGTTTATTTCGTGCTGGCTATGGCTACACCTTC
TRBV29-1	few	TRBJ1-1	NA	CSVEFGGNEAFF	TGCAGCGTTGAGTTCGGTGGAAATGAAGCTTTCTTT
TRBV9	NA	TRBJ2-1	NA	CASSGPGQEQFF	TGTGCCAGCAGCGGCCCGGGACAAGAGCAGTTCTTC
TRBV6-6	NA	TRBJ2-7	NA	CASTPRGSRYEQYF	TGTGCCAGCACCCCCAGAGGGAGTAGGTACGAGCAGTACTTC
TRBV7-3	NA	TRBJ2-7	TRBD1	CASSQTGGAPEQYF	TGTGCCAGCAGCCAGACAGGGGGCGCTCCCGAGCAGTACTTC
TRBV4-3	NA	TRBJ2-5	TRBD1	CASSQDGGQTYQETQYF	TGCGCCAGCAGCCAAGATGGGGGACAGACGTACCAAGAGACCCAGTACTTC
TRBV9	NA	TRBJ2-1	NA	CASSVGVLADTYNEQFF	TGTGCCAGCAGCGTAGGAGTATTAGCGGATACTTACAATGAGCAGTTCTTC
TRBV27	NA	TRBJ1-2	TRBD1	CASSFSDRDRGNYGYTF	TGTGCCAGCAGTTTTTCGGACCGGGACAGGGGGAACTATGGCTACACCTTC